The 10 T cell receptor beta chains below all came from one sample that was sequenced in a study of type 1 regulatory T cells (dated by TCRdb to about 2021). Antigens of these TCRs are unknown. Data came from an Illumina MiSeq. TCRdb trimmed public reads at Q25 via fastp, called clones via MiXCR and kept in-frame beta chains. Every CDR3 protein is listed once, alongside the most common genes and DNA of its rows. This sample gives about 68,000 distinct CDR3 sequences in total; about 60% of them show up just once. The top ten clones comprise 7.6% of the sample. Sequenced material: cultured T cells, either the whole culture or a sorted T cell fraction (not recorded which). The label giving this sample's cell subset or site can be read as: Tr1-enriched cell product generated in vitro against host alloantigens. These receptors came from a human donor in good health.

The count of this clonotype is one. J is TRBJ1-1 and V is TRBV7-2; perhaps TRBD1 as D (6 bases). CDR3 length equals 16 residues. The germline CDR1 and CDR2 sequences are SGHTA and FQGNSA. Deletions cut 1 base from V and 4 bases from J, with 16 bases between. The CDR3 coding sequence is TGTGCCAGCAGCTTAGGACGGGGGGCCTTGATCACTGAAGCTTTCTTT. Translation: CASSLGRGALITEAFF.

V usage is TRBV7-2 and J usage is TRBJ1-1; 7 nucleotides line up with TRBD1. In germline, CDR1 is SGHTA, CDR2 FQGNSA. The CDR3 loop spans 12 amino acids. Trimming cost V 8 bases and J 7 bases; bases outside gene matches: 7. CDR3: CASSTGRGEAFF. The CDR3 DNA follows: TGTGCCAGCTCGACAGGGAGGGGTGAAGCTTTCTTT.

The V gene is TRBV20-1, the J gene TRBJ2-1, with 16 bases identical to TRBD2. Germline assignment: CDR1 DFQATT and CDR2 SNEGSKA (reference sequence). V shed 5 bases and J 8 bases; nucleotides not matched to a gene: 9. The CDR3 runs 16 residues. The CDR3 reads CSAGGTSGRADYEQFF. Written as DNA, the CDR3 is TGCAGTGCTGGCGGGACTAGCGGGAGGGCGGATTATGAGCAGTTCTTC.

There are a few counts of this clonotype. This chain's CDR3 is CSAREAGNYNEQFF. CDR3 nucleotide sequence: TGCAGTGCTAGAGAAGCGGGAAACTACAATGAGCAGTTCTTC. This chain connects TRBV20-1 to TRBJ2-1; 7 positions agree with TRBD2. Germline V gene data show CDR1 as DFQATT and CDR2 as SNEGSKA (reference sequence). With 0 bases clipped from V and 3 bases from J, the junction kept 2 bases outside the gene matches. This CDR3 region has 14 residues.

Within the sample, this clonotype is medium-sized. The rearrangement links TRBV28 to TRBJ1-2; 9 nucleotides line up with TRBD1. Germline loops: CDR1 MDHEN, CDR2 SYDVKM. Trimming cost V 6 bases and J 4 bases; bases outside gene matches: 6. The CDR3 sequence is 14 residues long. The chain's CDR3 is CASSGTGRVYGYTF. DNA of the CDR3: TGTGCCAGCAGCGGGACAGGGCGGGTCTATGGCTACACCTTC.

The gene calls are TRBV3-1 and TRBJ2-1; 7 bases match TRBD1. The CDR3 sequence is 15 residues long. Losses at the gene ends were 5 bases for V and 6 bases for J; bases not matched to a gene: 10. In germline, CDR1 is LGHDT, CDR2 YNNKEL (reference sequence). This CDR3 is CASSSTGVVVNEQFF. The CDR3 coding sequence is TGTGCCAGCAGCAGTACAGGGGTAGTGGTCAATGAGCAGTTCTTC.

V and J are TRBV6-2 or TRBV6-3 and TRBJ2-1, with TRBD2 matching over 7 bases. There are 15 residues in the CDR3. V shed 6 bases and J 2 bases; nucleotides not matched to a gene: 7. Per the germline V gene, CDR1 is MNHEY and CDR2 is SVGEGT. CDR3 DNA: TGTGCCAGCAGAGCGGGACTGGATGCCTACAATGAGCAGTTCTTC. Translation gives CASRAGLDAYNEQFF.

The genes are TRBV28 and TRBJ1-1; a weak D match, TRBD1 (5 bases). The CDR3 covers 14 residues. Germline V gene data show CDR1 as MDHEN and CDR2 as SYDVKM. The V end was cut by 5 bases, the J end by 1 base, with 11 bases between. The CDR3 loop reads CASSEGLQNTEAFF. DNA for the CDR3: TGTGCCAGCAGTGAGGGGCTTCAGAACACTGAAGCTTTCTTT.

This chain joins TRBV20-1 and TRBJ2-1; D might be TRBD1 or TRBD2, each matching 6 bases. This CDR3 is 13 amino acids long. Trimming removed 5 bases at V and 5 bases at J, with 13 bases between. Germline V lookup: CDR1 DFQATT, CDR2 SNEGSKA (reference sequence). The CDR3 sequence is CSAGGGTNNEQFF. Here the CDR3 DNA reads TGCAGTGCTGGGGGCGGGACAAACAATGAGCAGTTCTTC.

The rearrangement joins TRBV6-1 to TRBJ1-5; no reliable D call. Germline lookup yields CDR1 MNHNS and CDR2 SASEGT. V lost 7 bases and J 0 bases, leaving 7 bases between the germline ends. This CDR3 contains 13 residues. The CDR3: CASKENSNQPQHF. CDR3 nucleotides: TGTGCCAGCAAGGAGAATAGCAATCAGCCCCAGCATTTT.